Each of the 25 T cell receptor beta chains below was sequenced from the same sample in a study of blood T cell repertoires in COVID-19. Profiled with immunoSEQ multiplex PCR; TCRdb holds only in-frame clones, not every one. Of about 71,000 clones in the sample, about 85% were seen once. What was sequenced was peripheral blood. These receptors all come from a man older than 75 with acute or convalescent COVID-19.

The chain is built from TRBV7-2 and TRBJ1-4; TRBD1 aligns across 9 bases. This CDR3 comprises 15 residues. Germline-derived CDR1 and CDR2 are SGHTA and FQGNSA. V shed 1 base, J shed 7 bases, and the junction held 4 bases outside the gene matches. The chain's CDR3 is CASSLGGQGIEKLFF. The CDR3 DNA reads TGTGCCAGCAGCTTAGGGGGACAGGGAATTGAAAAACTGTTTTTT.

This sequence joins TRBV27 and TRBJ1-2; 8 positions match TRBD1. V shed 6 bases, J shed 3 bases, and the junction held 3 bases outside the gene matches. CDR1 is MNHEY and CDR2 is SMNVEV in the germline V gene (reference sequence). This CDR3 region has 13 residues. The DNA of the CDR3 is TGTGCCAGCAGAATGACAGGGGACTATGGCTACACCTTC. It specifies CASRMTGDYGYTF.

The chain combines TRBV3-1 (or the pseudogene TRBV3-2) with TRBJ2-1, with TRBD1 matching 8 bases. CDR1 LGHDT and CDR2 YNNKEL come from the germline V gene (reference sequence). This CDR3 is built from 14 residues. V shed 4 bases and J 8 bases; nucleotides not matched to a gene: 7. The CDR3 coding sequence is TGTGCCAGCAGCCCTCGGACAGGGAAGCATGAGCAGTTCTTC. Translating it yields CASSPRTGKHEQFF.

This clone was counted a single time. The chain couples TRBV30 to TRBJ1-1, with a possible D match to TRBD1 (6 bases). The germline V gene has CDR1 GTSNPN and CDR2 SVGIG (reference sequence). Trimming pared 5 bases from V and 1 base from J, leaving 14 bases between. The CDR3 consists of 14 residues. Here the CDR3 DNA reads TGTGCCTGGGGGGACGGCAGGGGGAACACTGAAGCTTTCTTT. Its protein is CAWGDGRGNTEAFF. Full variable domain (missing parts from reference TRBV30 and TRBJ1-1): SQTIHQWPATLVQPVGSPLSLECTVEGTSNPNLYWYRQAAGRGLQLLFYSVGIGQISSEVPQNLSASRPQDRQFILSSKKLLLSDSGFYLCAWGDGRGNTEAFFGQGTRLTVV.

In this sample, this clone turned up once. The rearrangement joins TRBV5-5 to TRBJ1-1, with 7 bases matching TRBD1. Germline V gene lookup returns CDR1 SGHKS and CDR2 YYEKEE (reference sequence). This CDR3 comprises 16 residues. V was pared by 0 bases and J by 0 bases, with 5 bases of the junction left unmatched. DNA of the CDR3: TGTGCCAGCAGCTTGGAAGGGGGCGTATTGAACACTGAAGCTTTCTTT. Amino acid sequence: CASSLEGGVLNTEAFF.

The chain employs TRBV19 and TRBJ2-7, with 7 bases fitting TRBD1. Germline CDR1 LNHDA, CDR2 SQIVND (reference sequence). V gave up 5 bases and J gave up 5 bases; unmatched junction bases: 3. The CDR3 is 12 residues long. As DNA, the CDR3 is TGTGCCAGTAGTGACAGGGCCAACGAGCAGTACTTC. It encodes CASSDRANEQYF.

The V and J genes are TRBV10-3 and TRBJ2-5; 7 bases map to TRBD2. Germline V CDR1 and CDR2: ENHRY, SYGVKD. The CDR3 runs to 16 residues. J lost 4 bases, V lost 10 bases, and 18 bases had no gene match. The CDR3 region is CATEAPGGGMGETQYF. The CDR3 nucleotides are TGTGCCACCGAGGCCCCGGGAGGAGGGATGGGAGAGACCCAGTACTTC.

The J gene is TRBJ2-1, the V gene TRBV5-5; possible D gene TRBD2, 5 bases. Trimming took 4 bases from V and 8 from J, leaving 10 bases between them. The CDR3 consists of 12 residues. Germline V gives CDR1 SGHKS, CDR2 YYEKEE (reference sequence). The CDR3 loop is CASSPARDEQFF. CDR3 coding DNA: TGTGCCAGCAGCCCGGCGCGGGATGAGCAGTTCTTC.

The rearrangement uses TRBV28 and TRBJ2-7; TRBD1 might be the D (6 bases). The germline V gene encodes CDR1 MDHEN and CDR2 SYDVKM. V was pared by 6 bases and J by 6 bases, with 18 bases between. The CDR3 runs 14 residues. In nucleotides, the CDR3 is TGTGCCAGCAGGCAGACCGGGACACCCTCCGAGCAGTACTTC. Translated: CASRQTGTPSEQYF.

Regarding this clone: In the same sample, other DNA sequences code for this CDR3. The rearrangement links TRBV18 to TRBJ2-5; TRBD1 matches 8 bases. J was trimmed by 2 bases and V by 4 bases; bases with no gene match: 3. The length of the CDR3 is 14 residues. Germline CDR1 KGHSH, CDR2 LQKENI. CDR3 residues: CASSRNRGQETQYF. In nucleotides, the CDR3 is TGTGCCAGCTCACGAAACAGGGGGCAAGAGACCCAGTACTTC.

This chain links TRBV28 with TRBJ1-2; 7 bases map to TRBD1. The V segment lost 7 bases and the J segment 2 bases; nucleotides outside the gene matches: 4. Germline-derived CDR1 and CDR2 are MDHEN and SYDVKM. The CDR3 loop spans 13 amino acids. For the CDR3, the DNA is TGTGCCAGCATAGTACAGGGGAACTATGGCTACACCTTC. Its translation is CASIVQGNYGYTF.

This sequence joins TRBV5-4 and TRBJ2-1; no reliable D call. Trimming took 0 bases from V and 0 from J, leaving 10 bases between them. This CDR3 is built from 16 residues. The germline V gene has CDR1 SGHNT and CDR2 YYREEE (reference sequence). The CDR3 DNA sequence: TGTGCCAGCAGCTTGGCGCCACTGAACTCCTACAATGAGCAGTTCTTC. It yields the protein CASSLAPLNSYNEQFF.

This chain uses TRBV28 with TRBJ1-4; D is unclear. Deletions cut 6 bases from V and 0 bases from J, with 14 bases between. This CDR3 spans 16 amino acids. Per the germline V gene, CDR1 is MDHEN and CDR2 is SYDVKM. In DNA, the CDR3 is TGTGCCAGCAGACCGGGAGTGGAGGCAACTAATGAAAAACTGTTTTTT. Translating gives CASRPGVEATNEKLFF.

This chain links TRBV11-2 with TRBJ2-7, with TRBD1 matching over 9 bases. CDR1 is SGHAT, CDR2 FQNNGV, per germline. The CDR3 loop spans 16 amino acids. V shed 5 bases and J 7 bases; nucleotides not matched to a gene: 15. The CDR3 protein is CASSLRPGQGRGEQYF. CDR3 DNA sequence: TGTGCCAGCAGCCTAAGACCGGGACAGGGCAGAGGTGAGCAGTACTTC.

The chain has TRBV5-6 and TRBJ1-1; possibly TRBD1 for D (5 bases). The CDR3 has 15 residues. V lost 5 bases to trimming and J lost 3 bases, with 17 bases between them. CDR1 is SGHDT, CDR2 YYEEEE, per germline. Written as DNA, the CDR3 is TGTGCCAGCAGGATCCGGGACTATGACTACACTGAAGCTTTCTTT. This sequence encodes CASRIRDYDYTEAFF.

This chain links TRBV4-3 with TRBJ2-1; D call uncertain. Trimming left V 2 bases short and J 0 bases short, with 5 bases between. The length of the CDR3 is 14 residues. Germline assignment: CDR1 LGHNA and CDR2 YSLEER. CDR3 amino acids: CASSQTNSYNEQFF. The CDR3 DNA sequence: TGCGCCAGCAGCCAAACTAACTCCTACAATGAGCAGTTCTTC.

The chain is built from TRBV7-2 and TRBJ2-1; 8 nucleotides line up with TRBD2. This CDR3 has 15 residues. With 1 base clipped from V and 4 bases from J, the junction kept 3 bases outside the gene matches. Germline CDR1 reads SGHTA; CDR2 reads FQGNSA. The CDR3 DNA reads TGTGCCAGCAGCTTAGAACTAGCGGAGTACAATGAGCAGTTCTTC. This sequence encodes CASSLELAEYNEQFF.

The chain employs TRBV7-2 and TRBJ1-6; 7 bases align to TRBD1. Germline CDR1 is SGHTA and CDR2 is FQGNSA. The CDR3 loop spans 15 amino acids. V shed 5 bases, J shed 5 bases, and the junction held 6 bases outside the gene matches. For the CDR3, the DNA is TGTGCCAGCAGCGAACGGGACAGAGATAATTCACCCCTCCACTTT. Translated: CASSERDRDNSPLHF.

The chain couples TRBV5-6 to TRBJ2-7, with TRBD2 as a possible D gene (5 bases). V dropped 3 bases and J dropped 1 base, with 14 bases sitting between them. From germline, CDR1 is SGHDT and CDR2 YYEEEE. The CDR3 spans 15 residues. CDR3 residues: CASSSVTSGSYEQYF. The CDR3 nucleotides read TGTGCCAGCAGCTCTGTAACCTCGGGATCCTACGAGCAGTACTTC.

The chain joins TRBV11-2 to TRBJ1-6, with 7 bases aligning to TRBD1. V lost 6 bases, J lost 6 bases, and 8 bases stayed unmatched. Germline CDR1 and CDR2: SGHAT and FQNNGV. The CDR3 sequence is 15 residues long. This CDR3 reads CASRNFRDSNSPLHF. The CDR3 nucleotides are TGTGCCAGCAGAAATTTCCGGGACAGTAATTCACCCCTCCACTTT.

The chain couples TRBV12-3 or TRBV12-4 to TRBJ1-2; 8 positions agree with TRBD1. The CDR3 is 13 residues long. The chain's CDR3 is CAASGGWGDGYTF. The CDR3 DNA follows: TGTGCTGCCTCAGGGGGCTGGGGGGATGGCTACACCTTC.

The chain uses TRBV28 and TRBJ1-1; D is undetermined. Deletions cut 11 bases from V and 8 bases from J, with 18 bases between. CDR1 is MDHEN, CDR2 SYDVKM, per germline. The CDR3 has 12 amino acids. The CDR3 bases are TGTGCCTGCGGGTTTTTCGGGATCGAAGCTTTCTTT. Translation gives CACGFFGIEAFF.

CDR3 region: CAWSRNTGELFF. CDR3 nucleotides: TGTGCCTGGAGCAGGAACACCGGGGAGCTGTTTTTT. The chain couples TRBV30 to TRBJ2-2; no reliable D call. The CDR3 is 12 amino acids. Per the germline V gene, CDR1 is GTSNPN and CDR2 is SVGIG (reference sequence). Trimming took 3 bases from V and 1 from J, leaving 3 bases between them.

This chain uses TRBV7-2 with TRBJ2-1; D gene ambiguous. The V gene lost 5 bases and the J gene lost 2 bases, with 13 bases spanning the gap. This CDR3 comprises 15 residues. Germline values: CDR1 SGHTA, CDR2 FQGNSA. CDR3 in DNA: TGTGCCAGCAGCCCGTCGAGCCAACCCTACAATGAGCAGTTCTTC. This encodes CASSPSSQPYNEQFF.

The chain uses TRBV4-1 and TRBJ2-5; the D gene is possibly TRBD1 (6 bases). The CDR3 loop spans 15 amino acids. Deletions cut 0 bases from V and 5 bases from J, with 13 bases between. Germline assignment: CDR1 MGHRA and CDR2 YSYEKL. The CDR3 DNA is TGCGCCAGCAGCCAAGAAGGACAGTTTAGGGAGACCCAGTACTTC. This translates into CASSQEGQFRETQYF.